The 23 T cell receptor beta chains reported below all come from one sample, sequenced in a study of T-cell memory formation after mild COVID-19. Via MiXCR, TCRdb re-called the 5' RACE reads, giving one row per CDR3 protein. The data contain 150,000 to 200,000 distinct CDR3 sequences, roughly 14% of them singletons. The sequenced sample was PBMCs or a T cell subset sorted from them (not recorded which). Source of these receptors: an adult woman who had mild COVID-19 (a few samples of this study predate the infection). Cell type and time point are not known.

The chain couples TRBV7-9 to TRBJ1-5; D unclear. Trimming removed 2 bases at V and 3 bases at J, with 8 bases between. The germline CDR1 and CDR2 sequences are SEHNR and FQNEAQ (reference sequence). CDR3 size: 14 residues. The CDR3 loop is CASSLSFPNQPQHF. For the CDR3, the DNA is TGTGCCAGCAGCTTATCTTTCCCCAATCAGCCCCAGCATTTT.

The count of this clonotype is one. Written as DNA, the CDR3 is TGTGCCAGCAGCTTAGGCAGAACACTCTACGAGCAGTACTTC. Amino acid sequence: CASSLGRTLYEQYF. J is TRBJ2-7 and V is TRBV11-2; D not certain. V gave up 1 base and J gave up 3 bases, with 10 bases separating them. CDR3 length equals 14 residues. CDR1 and CDR2 from the germline V gene are SGHAT and FQNNGV.

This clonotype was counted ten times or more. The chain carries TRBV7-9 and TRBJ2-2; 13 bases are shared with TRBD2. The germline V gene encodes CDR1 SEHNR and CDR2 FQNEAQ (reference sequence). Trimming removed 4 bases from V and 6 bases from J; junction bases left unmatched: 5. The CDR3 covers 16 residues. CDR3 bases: TGTGCCAGCAGCTGGGGACTAGCGGGAAGAGCCGGGGAGCTGTTTTTT. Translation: CASSWGLAGRAGELFF.

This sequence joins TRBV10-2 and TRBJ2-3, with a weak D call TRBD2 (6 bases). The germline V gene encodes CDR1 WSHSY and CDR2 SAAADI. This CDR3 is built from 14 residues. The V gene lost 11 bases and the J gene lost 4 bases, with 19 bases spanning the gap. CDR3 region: CAGGPGVGADTQYF. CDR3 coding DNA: TGCGCCGGCGGGCCGGGAGTAGGAGCAGATACGCAGTATTTT.

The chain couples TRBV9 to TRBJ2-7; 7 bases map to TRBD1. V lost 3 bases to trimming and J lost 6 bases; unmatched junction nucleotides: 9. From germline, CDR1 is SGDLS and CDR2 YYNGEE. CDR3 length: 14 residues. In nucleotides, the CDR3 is TGTGCCAGCAGCGAGGGGGACAGTCGACCCGAGCAGTACTTC. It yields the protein CASSEGDSRPEQYF. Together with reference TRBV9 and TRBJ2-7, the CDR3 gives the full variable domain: DSGVTQTPKHLITATGQRVTLRCSPRSGDLSVYWYQQSLDQGLQFLIQYYNGEERAKGNILERFSAQQFPDLHSELNLSSLELGDSALYFCASSEGDSRPEQYFGPGTRLTVT.

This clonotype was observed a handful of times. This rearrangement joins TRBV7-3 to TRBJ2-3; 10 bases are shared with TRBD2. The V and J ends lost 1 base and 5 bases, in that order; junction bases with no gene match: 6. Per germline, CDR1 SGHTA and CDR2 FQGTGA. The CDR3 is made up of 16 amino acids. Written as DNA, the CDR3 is TGTGCCAGCAGCTTAAACCTAGCGGGAGTAGGAGATACGCAGTATTTT. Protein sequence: CASSLNLAGVGDTQYF.

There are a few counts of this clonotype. This CDR3 reads CASTIGTVNTEAFF. CDR3 sequence (DNA): TGTGCCAGTACCATCGGGACAGTTAACACTGAAGCTTTCTTT. This chain uses TRBV19 with TRBJ1-1; 7 bases match TRBD1. CDR1 and CDR2 from the germline V gene are LNHDA and SQIVND (reference sequence). Trimming took 7 bases from V and 2 from J; bases not matched to a gene: 7. This CDR3 comprises 14 residues.

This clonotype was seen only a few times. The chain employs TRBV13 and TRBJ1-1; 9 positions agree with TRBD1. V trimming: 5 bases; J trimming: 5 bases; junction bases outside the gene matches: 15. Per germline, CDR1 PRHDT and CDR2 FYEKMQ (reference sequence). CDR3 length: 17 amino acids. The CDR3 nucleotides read TGTGCCAGCAGCCCCTTACCTGTGACAGGGGGGGAGACTGAAGCTTTCTTT. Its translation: CASSPLPVTGGETEAFF. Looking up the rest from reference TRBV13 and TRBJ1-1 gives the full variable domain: AAGVIQSPRHLIKEKRETATLKCYPIPRHDTVYWYQQGPGQDPQFLISFYEKMQSDKGSIPDRFSAQQFSDYHSELNMSSLELGDSALYFCASSPLPVTGGETEAFFGQGTRLTVV.

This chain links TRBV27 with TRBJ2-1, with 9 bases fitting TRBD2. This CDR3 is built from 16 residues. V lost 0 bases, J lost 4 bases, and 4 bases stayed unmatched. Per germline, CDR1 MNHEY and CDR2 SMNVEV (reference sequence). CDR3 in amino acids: CASSLSLAGIYNEQFF. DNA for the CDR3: TGTGCCAGCAGTTTATCCCTAGCGGGGATATACAATGAGCAGTTCTTC.

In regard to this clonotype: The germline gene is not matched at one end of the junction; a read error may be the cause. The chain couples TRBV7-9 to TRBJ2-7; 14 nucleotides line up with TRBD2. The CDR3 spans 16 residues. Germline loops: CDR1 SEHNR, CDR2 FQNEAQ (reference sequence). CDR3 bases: TGTGCCAGCAGCCAGGGACTAGCGGGAGAGCTCTACGAGAAGTACTTC. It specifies CASSQGLAGELYEKYF.

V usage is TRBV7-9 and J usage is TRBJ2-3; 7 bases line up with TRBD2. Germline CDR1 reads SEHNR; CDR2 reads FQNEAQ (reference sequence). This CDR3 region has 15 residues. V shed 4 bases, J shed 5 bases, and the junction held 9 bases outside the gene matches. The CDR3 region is CASSWGAGEVDTQYF. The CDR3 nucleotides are TGTGCCAGCAGCTGGGGTGCGGGAGAGGTAGATACGCAGTATTTT.

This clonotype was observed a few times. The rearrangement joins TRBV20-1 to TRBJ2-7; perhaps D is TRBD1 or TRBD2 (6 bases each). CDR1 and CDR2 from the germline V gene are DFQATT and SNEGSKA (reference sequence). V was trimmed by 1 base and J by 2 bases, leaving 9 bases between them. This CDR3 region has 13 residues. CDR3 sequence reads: CSARAGATYEQYF. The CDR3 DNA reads TGCAGTGCTAGAGCGGGGGCCACCTACGAGCAGTACTTC.

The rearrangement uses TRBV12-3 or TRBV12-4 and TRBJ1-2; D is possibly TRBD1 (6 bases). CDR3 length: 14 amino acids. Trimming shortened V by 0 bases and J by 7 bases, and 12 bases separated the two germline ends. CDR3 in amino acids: CASSLARGAGGYTF. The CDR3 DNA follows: TGTGCCAGCAGTTTAGCGAGGGGGGCGGGTGGCTACACCTTC.

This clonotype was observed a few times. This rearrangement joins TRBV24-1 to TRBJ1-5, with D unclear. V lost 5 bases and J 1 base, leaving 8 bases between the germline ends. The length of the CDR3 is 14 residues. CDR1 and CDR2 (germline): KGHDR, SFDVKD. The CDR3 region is CATSGGRSNQPQHF. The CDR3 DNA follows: TGTGCCACCAGTGGTGGACGGAGCAATCAGCCCCAGCATTTT.

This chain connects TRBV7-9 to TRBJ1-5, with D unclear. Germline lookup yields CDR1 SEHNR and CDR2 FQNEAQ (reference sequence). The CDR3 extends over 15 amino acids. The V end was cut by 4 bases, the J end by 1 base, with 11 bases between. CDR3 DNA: TGTGCCAGCAGCTCGTCTGGGCGCAGCAATCAGCCCCAGCATTTT. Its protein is CASSSSGRSNQPQHF. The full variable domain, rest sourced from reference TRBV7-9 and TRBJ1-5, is DTGVSQNPRHKITKRGQNVTFRCDPISEHNRLYWYRQTLGQGPEFLTYFQNEAQLEKSRLLSDRFSAERPKGSFSTLEIQRTEQGDSAMYLCASSSSGRSNQPQHFGDGTRLSIL.

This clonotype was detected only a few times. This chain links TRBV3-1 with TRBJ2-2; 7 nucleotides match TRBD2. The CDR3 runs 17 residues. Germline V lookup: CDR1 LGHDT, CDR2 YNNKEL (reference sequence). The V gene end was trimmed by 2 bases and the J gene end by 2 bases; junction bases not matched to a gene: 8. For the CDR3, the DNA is TGTGCCAGCAGCCAACCGGGGGAGGGCTTCAACACCGGGGAGCTGTTTTTT. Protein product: CASSQPGEGFNTGELFF.

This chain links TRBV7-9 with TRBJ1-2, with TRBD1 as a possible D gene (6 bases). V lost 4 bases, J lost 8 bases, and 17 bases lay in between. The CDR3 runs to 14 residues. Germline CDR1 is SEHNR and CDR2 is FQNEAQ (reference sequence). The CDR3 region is CASSSDTGGGGYTF. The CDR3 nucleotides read TGTGCCAGCAGCTCCGACACCGGTGGGGGCGGCTACACCTTC.

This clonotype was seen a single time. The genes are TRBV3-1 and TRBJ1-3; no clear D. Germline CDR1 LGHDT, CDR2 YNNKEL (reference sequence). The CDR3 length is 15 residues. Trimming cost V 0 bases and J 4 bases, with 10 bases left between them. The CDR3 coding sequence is TGTGCCAGCAGCCAAGATACGGTGAGCGGAAACACCATATATTTT. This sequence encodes CASSQDTVSGNTIYF.

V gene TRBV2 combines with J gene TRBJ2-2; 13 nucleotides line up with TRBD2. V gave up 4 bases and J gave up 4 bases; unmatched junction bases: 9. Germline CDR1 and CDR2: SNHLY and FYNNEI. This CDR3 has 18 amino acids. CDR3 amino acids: CASSGSLAGGRFTGELFF. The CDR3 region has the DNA TGTGCCAGCAGTGGATCACTAGCGGGGGGGCGGTTCACCGGGGAGCTGTTTTTT.

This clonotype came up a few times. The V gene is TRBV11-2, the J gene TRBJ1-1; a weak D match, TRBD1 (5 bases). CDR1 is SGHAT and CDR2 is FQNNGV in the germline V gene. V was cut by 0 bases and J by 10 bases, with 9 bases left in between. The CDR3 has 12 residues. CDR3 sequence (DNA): TGTGCCAGCAGCTTAGAGGCCCAGGGAGCTTTCTTT. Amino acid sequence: CASSLEAQGAFF.

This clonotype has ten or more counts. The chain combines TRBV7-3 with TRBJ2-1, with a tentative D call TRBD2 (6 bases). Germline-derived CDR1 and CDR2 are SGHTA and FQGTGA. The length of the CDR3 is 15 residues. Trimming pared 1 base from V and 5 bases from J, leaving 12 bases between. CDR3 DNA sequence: TGTGCCAGCAGCTTAATGCGGGGTAGGAACAATGAGCAGTTCTTC. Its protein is CASSLMRGRNNEQFF. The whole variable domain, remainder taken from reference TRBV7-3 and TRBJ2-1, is GAGVSQTPSNKVTEKGKYVELRCDPISGHTALYWYRQSLGQGPEFLIYFQGTGAADDSGLPNDRFFAVRPEGSVSTLKIQRTERGDSAVYLCASSLMRGRNNEQFFGPGTRLTVL.

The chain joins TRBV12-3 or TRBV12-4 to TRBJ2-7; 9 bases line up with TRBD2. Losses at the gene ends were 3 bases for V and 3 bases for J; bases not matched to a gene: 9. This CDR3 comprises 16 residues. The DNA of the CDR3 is TGTGCCAGCAGTTTTTTGGGGGGACTAGCCTTCTACGAGCAGTACTTC. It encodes CASSFLGGLAFYEQYF.

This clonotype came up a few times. CDR3 in DNA: TGTGCCAGCAGCCCGGGACAGGGGGGGCACGAGCAGTACTTC. Protein sequence: CASSPGQGGHEQYF. The genes are TRBV6-5 and TRBJ2-7; 11 bases are a match to TRBD1. The CDR3 runs 14 residues. Germline V gene sequence: CDR1 MNHEY, CDR2 SVGAGI. Trimming at V came to 6 bases and at J to 5 bases, leaving 6 bases not matched to a gene.